Below are 30 T cell receptor beta chains sequenced from a single sample in a study of CD8 T cells in Susac syndrome. Random hexamers primed reverse transcription of about 0.45 to 1 ug RNA. TCRdb fed the immunoSEQ multiplex PCR reads into MiXCR, producing one record per CDR3 protein. The sample lists nearly 200,000 distinct CDR3 sequences, roughly 96% seen once, with just under 0.095% in the top ten. The sample comprised CD4+ T cells from PBMCs. All receptors derive from a human donor with multiple sclerosis.

The rearrangement uses TRBV5-1 and TRBJ2-1, with D unresolved. Germline CDR1 reads SGHRS; CDR2 reads YFSETQ. Trimming shortened V by 4 bases and J by 4 bases, and 6 bases separated the two germline ends. The CDR3 contains 12 residues. The CDR3 protein is CASSSQYNEQFF. CDR3 coding DNA: TGCGCCAGCAGCAGCCAATACAATGAGCAGTTCTTC.

The chain combines TRBV20-1 with TRBJ2-1; the D is unclear. The V end lost 3 bases, the J end lost 0 bases, and 9 bases lay between the germline ends. Germline V gene sequence: CDR1 DFQATT, CDR2 SNEGSKA (reference sequence). This CDR3 is built from 14 residues. DNA for the CDR3: TGCAGTGCTAGCGATGACTTCTCCTACAATGAGCAGTTCTTC. Its protein is CSASDDFSYNEQFF.

The chain is built from TRBV20-1 and TRBJ2-5; D is possibly TRBD1 (5 bases). Germline V gives CDR1 DFQATT, CDR2 SNEGSKA (reference sequence). There are 17 residues in the CDR3. The V gene lost 2 bases and the J gene lost 0 bases, with 19 bases spanning the gap. The CDR3 DNA is TGCAGTGCTAGACCCACAGGCGGCTGGTGGGACCAAGAGACCCAGTACTTC. The encoded protein is CSARPTGGWWDQETQYF.

The genes are TRBV6-1 and TRBJ2-1; D may match TRBD1 or TRBD2 (5 bases each). V was trimmed by 5 bases and J by 8 bases, leaving 19 bases between them. Germline-derived CDR1 and CDR2 are MNHNS and SASEGT. There are 15 residues in the CDR3. The CDR3 loop reads CASSRPGTPSDEQFF. The CDR3 coding sequence is TGTGCCAGCAGTCGTCCCGGGACCCCCAGTGATGAGCAGTTCTTC.

The rearrangement joins TRBV7-9 to TRBJ1-5; D may be TRBD1 (6 bases). CDR3 length: 14 amino acids. In germline, CDR1 is SEHNR, CDR2 FQNEAQ (reference sequence). V was cut by 5 bases and J by 6 bases, with 14 bases left in between. The CDR3 protein is CASSPDVRGQPQHF. CDR3 nucleotide sequence: TGTGCCAGCAGCCCCGACGTCAGGGGTCAGCCCCAGCATTTT.

The rearrangement uses TRBV27 and TRBJ2-6; the match to TRBD2 covers 7 bases. The CDR3 has 19 amino acids. CDR1 MNHEY and CDR2 SMNVEV come from the germline V gene (reference sequence). Losses at the gene ends were 6 bases for V and 0 bases for J; bases not matched to a gene: 14. CDR3 in DNA: TGTGCCAGCAGGGGGGGGGTGGCAGGGATCGCCTCTGGGGCCAACGTCCTGACTTTC. Amino acids: CASRGGVAGIASGANVLTF.

The chain joins TRBV10-3 to TRBJ2-5; tentative D call: TRBD1 (5 bases). V lost 6 bases and J lost 2, with 7 bases in between. This CDR3 comprises 12 residues. Germline assignment: CDR1 ENHRY and CDR2 SYGVKD. CDR3 DNA sequence: TGTGCCATCAGGACAGCACAAGAGACCCAGTACTTC. It translates to CAIRTAQETQYF.

The chain combines TRBV7-2 with TRBJ2-1; no reliable D call. V shed 4 bases and J shed 6 bases, with 7 bases lying between them. Germline-derived CDR1 and CDR2 are SGHTA and FQGNSA. CDR3 size: 12 residues. For the CDR3, the DNA is TGTGCCAGCAGCTCTGGCTTCAATGAGCAGTTCTTC. Encoded protein: CASSSGFNEQFF.

The genes are TRBV24-1 and TRBJ1-5; 9 nucleotides agree with TRBD1. Germline V gene data show CDR1 as KGHDR and CDR2 as SFDVKD. After removal of 3 bases from V and 2 bases from J, the junction contained 1 base not matched to a gene. The CDR3 spans 15 residues. Here the CDR3 reads CATSDRQGGNQPQHF. The CDR3 bases are TGTGCCACCAGTGATCGACAGGGGGGCAATCAGCCCCAGCATTTT.

V is TRBV5-4 and J is TRBJ2-6; D possibly corresponds to TRBD1 (6 bases). The V end lost 2 bases, the J end lost 12 bases, and 15 bases lay between the germline ends. This CDR3 is built from 14 residues. Germline V gene lookup returns CDR1 SGHNT and CDR2 YYREEE (reference sequence). The CDR3 reads CASSLTGFSSVLTF. The DNA of the CDR3 is TGTGCCAGCAGCTTAACAGGGTTCTCATCCGTCCTGACTTTC.

The chain employs TRBV14 and TRBJ1-1; no clear D gene. This CDR3 region has 14 residues. Looked up from germline, CDR1 is SGHDN and CDR2 is FVKESK. Trimming took 0 bases from V and 10 from J, leaving 15 bases between them. The CDR3 loop is CASSQDWVSGAAFF. As DNA, the CDR3 is TGTGCCAGCAGCCAAGATTGGGTCTCGGGCGCAGCTTTCTTT.

V is TRBV6-1 and J is TRBJ2-3, with D uncertain. Germline lookup yields CDR1 MNHNS and CDR2 SASEGT. V was pared by 6 bases and J by 7 bases, with 14 bases between. The CDR3 loop spans 13 amino acids. As DNA, the CDR3 is TGTGCCAGCAGGCCCCTGGGCGTGAATACGCAGTATTTT. Its translation is CASRPLGVNTQYF.

The chain recombines TRBV3-1 with TRBJ2-7; TRBD2 is a possible D gene (5 bases). Trimming took off 1 base at V and 9 bases at J, with 10 bases between the two ends. The CDR3 is made up of 12 amino acids. Germline V lookup: CDR1 LGHDT, CDR2 YNNKEL (reference sequence). This chain's CDR3 is CASSQGRSGQYF. As DNA, the CDR3 is TGTGCCAGCAGCCAAGGCCGAAGCGGGCAGTACTTC.

This chain joins TRBV20-1 and TRBJ2-1, with TRBD2 matching over 7 bases. This CDR3 has 14 residues. Trimming at V came to 3 bases and at J to 8 bases, leaving 10 bases not matched to a gene. Per the germline V gene, CDR1 is DFQATT and CDR2 is SNEGSKA (reference sequence). The CDR3 region is CSARDPSGFDEQFF. CDR3 bases: TGCAGTGCTAGGGACCCTAGCGGTTTTGATGAGCAGTTCTTC.

The rearrangement links TRBV19 to TRBJ1-1; D not resolved. V was shortened by 3 bases and J by 0 bases, with 8 bases between the two germline ends. Germline lookup yields CDR1 LNHDA and CDR2 SQIVND (reference sequence). CDR3 length: 14 residues. This chain's CDR3 is CASSIGLMNTEAFF. In DNA form, the CDR3 reads TGTGCCAGTAGTATTGGTCTAATGAACACTGAAGCTTTCTTT.

V is TRBV29-1 and J is TRBJ2-5, with 7 bases aligning to TRBD1. Germline loops: CDR1 SQVTM, CDR2 ANQGSEA. V lost 6 bases to trimming and J lost 3 bases; unmatched junction nucleotides: 7. The CDR3 is made up of 13 amino acids. CDR3 amino acids: CSVAWDSKETQYF. In DNA, the CDR3 is TGCAGCGTCGCTTGGGACAGCAAAGAGACCCAGTACTTC.

The chain is built from TRBV3-1 and TRBJ1-1; D is perhaps TRBD1 (6 bases). Germline V gene lookup returns CDR1 LGHDT and CDR2 YNNKEL (reference sequence). V was pared by 3 bases and J by 1 base, with 9 bases between. The CDR3 runs to 14 residues. CDR3 nucleotides: TGTGCCAGCAGCCAGGTGACAGGGAACACTGAAGCTTTCTTT. Residues: CASSQVTGNTEAFF.

V gene TRBV20-1 combines with J gene TRBJ1-5; 9 bases fit TRBD1. Per the germline V gene, CDR1 is DFQATT and CDR2 is SNEGSKA (reference sequence). The CDR3 has 13 amino acids. V was clipped by 6 bases and J by 9 bases; unmatched bases: 9. CDR3 sequence (DNA): TGCAGTGCCAAGGGGACGGGACAGGGGCCCCAGCATTTT. Its protein product is CSAKGTGQGPQHF.

CDR3 region: CASSPRGGGDQPQHF. The CDR3 nucleotides read TGTGCCAGCTCACCACGAGGCGGGGGGGATCAGCCCCAGCATTTT. The chain recombines TRBV18 with TRBJ1-5; TRBD1 might be the D (5 bases). V was clipped by 1 base and J by 5 bases, with 12 bases between them. This CDR3 spans 15 amino acids. Germline V CDR1 and CDR2: KGHSH, LQKENI. The full variable domain, its missing parts supplied by reference TRBV18 and TRBJ1-5, is NAGVMQNPRHLVRRRGQEARLRCSPMKGHSHVYWYRQLPEEGLKFMVYLQKENIIDESGMPKERFSAEFPKEGPSILRIQQVVRGDSAAYFCASSPRGGGDQPQHFGDGTRLSIL.

This clonotype was counted once. This chain joins TRBV19 and TRBJ2-1; TRBD1 matches 9 bases. V was pared by 7 bases and J by 6 bases, with 4 bases of the junction left unmatched. CDR3 length: 13 residues. Germline V gene sequence: CDR1 LNHDA, CDR2 SQIVND (reference sequence). The CDR3 is CASTRQGGNEQFF. The CDR3 DNA sequence: TGTGCCAGTACACGACAGGGGGGCAATGAGCAGTTCTTC. The complete variable domain, with remaining parts taken from reference TRBV19 and TRBJ2-1, reads DGGITQSPKYLFRKEGQNVTLSCEQNLNHDAMYWYRQDPGQGLRLIYYSQIVNDFQKGDIAEGYSVSREKKESFPLTVTSAQKNPTAFYLCASTRQGGNEQFFGPGTRLTVL.

The chain joins TRBV3-1 to TRBJ1-4; D is perhaps TRBD1 (6 bases). Germline V gene sequence: CDR1 LGHDT, CDR2 YNNKEL (reference sequence). This CDR3 contains 12 residues. Trimming cost V 0 bases and J 10 bases, with 6 bases left between them. Here the CDR3 reads CASSQEDRKLFF. CDR3 nucleotide sequence: TGTGCCAGCAGCCAAGAGGACAGAAAACTGTTTTTT.

This chain joins TRBV30 and TRBJ2-7; weak D call: TRBD1 (5 bases). V shed 3 bases and J shed 2 bases, with 11 bases lying between them. The CDR3 loop spans 13 amino acids. The germline gives CDR1 GTSNPN, CDR2 SVGIG (reference sequence). The CDR3 coding sequence is TGTGCCTGGAGCCCGACAGAAACCTACGAGCAGTACTTC. Amino acid sequence: CAWSPTETYEQYF.

The rearrangement uses TRBV30 and TRBJ1-2; TRBD1 is a possible D gene (6 bases). The CDR3 consists of 14 residues. Germline V gene data show CDR1 as GTSNPN and CDR2 as SVGIG (reference sequence). V was cut by 0 bases and J by 4 bases, with 12 bases left in between. The CDR3 protein is CAWSVLGGGYGYTF. CDR3 in DNA: TGTGCCTGGAGTGTACTCGGAGGGGGCTATGGCTACACCTTC.

The chain carries TRBV6-6 and TRBJ2-2, with 10 bases matching TRBD2. This CDR3 has 16 amino acids. The V gene end was trimmed by 7 bases and the J gene end by 6 bases; junction bases not matched to a gene: 11. Germline V gene lookup returns CDR1 MNHNY and CDR2 SVGAGI (reference sequence). CDR3 in DNA: TGTGCCAGCACCCACGGGCTAGCGGGAGTCCCCGGGGAGCTGTTTTTT. Translation gives CASTHGLAGVPGELFF.

This clonotype came up once. This sequence joins TRBV10-3 and TRBJ1-1; perhaps TRBD1 as D (5 bases). CDR3 size: 13 residues. Germline CDR1 ENHRY, CDR2 SYGVKD. The V and J ends lost 4 bases and 1 base respectively, with 7 bases between them. The CDR3 DNA follows: TGTGCCATCAGTGGCGACAGGAACACTGAAGCTTTCTTT. Protein product: CAISGDRNTEAFF.

V and J are TRBV30 and TRBJ2-7; D not resolved. Germline V gene lookup returns CDR1 GTSNPN and CDR2 SVGIG (reference sequence). The germline V and J ends were trimmed by 0 bases and 2 bases, with 8 bases remaining between them. The CDR3 spans 13 residues. The CDR3 reads CAWSVQLAYEQYF. The CDR3 DNA reads as TGTGCCTGGAGTGTACAATTAGCCTACGAGCAGTACTTC.

The rearrangement uses TRBV27 and TRBJ2-1; D is unclear. Germline V gene lookup returns CDR1 MNHEY and CDR2 SMNVEV (reference sequence). CDR3 length equals 13 residues. The ends were cut back, 7 bases at V and 4 bases at J, with 11 bases in the middle. The CDR3 coding sequence is TGTGCCAGCAAAAGAAGCTCTTACAATGAGCAGTTCTTC. Encoded protein: CASKRSSYNEQFF.

This clonotype has only one observation. The gene calls are TRBV29-1 and TRBJ2-3, with 7 bases aligning to TRBD1. This CDR3 comprises 15 residues. Per germline, CDR1 SQVTM and CDR2 ANQGSEA. Trimming at V came to 4 bases and at J to 3 bases, leaving 10 bases not matched to a gene. The CDR3 DNA sequence: TGCAGCGTTGGACAAGACAGGGTCTGGACAGATACGCAGTATTTT. Protein: CSVGQDRVWTDTQYF.

The V call is TRBV6-5, the J call TRBJ1-5; D not resolved. CDR1 and CDR2 from the germline V gene are MNHEY and SVGAGI. This CDR3 spans 14 amino acids. Trimming took 0 bases from V and 2 from J, leaving 5 bases between them. CDR3 amino acids: CASSYSPGNQPQHF. As DNA, the CDR3 is TGTGCCAGCAGTTACTCCCCGGGCAATCAGCCCCAGCATTTT.

This chain joins TRBV30 and TRBJ1-2; TRBD1 agrees at 7 bases. This CDR3 has 11 amino acids. J lost 8 bases, V lost 0 bases, and 0 bases had no gene match. Germline loops: CDR1 GTSNPN, CDR2 SVGIG (reference sequence). The CDR3 nucleotides read TGTGCCTGGAGTGTGGGACAGGGCTACACCTTC. Encoded protein: CAWSVGQGYTF.